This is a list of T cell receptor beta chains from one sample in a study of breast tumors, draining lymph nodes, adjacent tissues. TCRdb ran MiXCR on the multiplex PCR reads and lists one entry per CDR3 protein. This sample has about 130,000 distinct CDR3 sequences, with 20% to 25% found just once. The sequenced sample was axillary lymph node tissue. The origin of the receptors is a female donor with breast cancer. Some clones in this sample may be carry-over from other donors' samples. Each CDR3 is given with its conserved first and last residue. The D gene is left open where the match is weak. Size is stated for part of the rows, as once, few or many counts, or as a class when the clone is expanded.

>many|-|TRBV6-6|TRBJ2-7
TGTGCCAGCAGACGGCCCGGTAGCTCCTACGAGCAGTACTTC
CASRRPGSSYEQYF
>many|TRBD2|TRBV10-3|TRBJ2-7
TGTGCCATCAGTGAGTCTACTAGCGGCTCCTACGAGCAGTACTTC
CAISESTSGSYEQYF
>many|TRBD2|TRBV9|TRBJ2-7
TGTGCCAGCAGCGGGACTAGCGAAGGTGAGCAGTACTTC
CASSGTSEGEQYF
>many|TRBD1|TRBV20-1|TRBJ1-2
TGCAGTGCTAGAATGGGACAGGCATACTATGGCTACACCTTC
CSARMGQAYYGYTF
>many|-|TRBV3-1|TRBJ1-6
TGTGCCAGCAGCCGAAGTCCAGGTGGCCAGAATAATTCACCCCTCCACTTT
CASSRSPGGQNNSPLHF
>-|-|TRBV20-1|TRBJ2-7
TGCAGTGCCAGAGGACCTGGGAGCAGAGTCTCCTACGAGCAGTACTTC
CSARGPGSRVSYEQYF
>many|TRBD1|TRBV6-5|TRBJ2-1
TGTGCCAGCAGTTCCGCCGGGACAGGGTTGGACAATGAGCAGTTCTTC
CASSSAGTGLDNEQFF
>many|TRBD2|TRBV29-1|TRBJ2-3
TGCAGCACCGGACTAGCGGGTCGAGGCACAGATACGCAGTATTTT
CSTGLAGRGTDTQYF
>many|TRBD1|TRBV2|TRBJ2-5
TGTGCCAGCAGTGGGGGACAGAATCAAGAGACCCAGTACTTC
CASSGGQNQETQYF
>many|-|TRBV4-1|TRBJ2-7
TGCGCCAGCAGCCAAGATCGAGCTAGCTTCGAGCAGTACTTC
CASSQDRASFEQYF
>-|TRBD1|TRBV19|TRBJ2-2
TGTGCCAGTAGTAGACAGGGGACCCTATCGAACACCGGGGAGCTGTTTTTT
CASSRQGTLSNTGELFF
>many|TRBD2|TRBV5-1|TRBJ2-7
TGCGCCAGCAGCTTGGTGGGGGTGCGGACTAGCGGGAGACCTGACGAGCAGTACTTC
CASSLVGVRTSGRPDEQYF
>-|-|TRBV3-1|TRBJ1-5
TGTGCCAGCAGCCAAGGACAGTACAATCAGCCCCAGCATTTT
CASSQGQYNQPQHF
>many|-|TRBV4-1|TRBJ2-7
TGCGCCAGCAGCCAAGATACATCTCGTAGCTCCTACGAGCAGTACTTC
CASSQDTSRSSYEQYF
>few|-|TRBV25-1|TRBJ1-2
TGTGCCAGCAGTGATCGAGGGCGCATGGACTCAATAGATGATGGCTACACCTTC
CASSDRGRMDSIDDGYTF
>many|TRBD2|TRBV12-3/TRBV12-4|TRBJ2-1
TGTGCCAGCAGTTTCGCTAGCGGGAGTTTATATGAGCAGTTCTTC
CASSFASGSLYEQFF
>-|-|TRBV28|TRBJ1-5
TGTGCCAGCAGTTTTAGCCATAGCAATCAGCCCCAGCATTTT
CASSFSHSNQPQHF
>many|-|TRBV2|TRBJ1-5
TGTGCCAGCAGTGAGCAGGCTTATCAGCCCCAGCATTTT
CASSEQAYQPQHF
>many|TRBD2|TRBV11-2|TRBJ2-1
TGTGCCAGCAGCCGAAACCTTCGGACTAGCGGATACAATGAGCAGTTCTTC
CASSRNLRTSGYNEQFF
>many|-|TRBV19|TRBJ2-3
TGTGCCAGTAGCCGTTCAGGGACCGATACGCAGTATTTT
CASSRSGTDTQYF
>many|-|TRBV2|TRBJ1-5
TGTGCCAGCAGTAACAGGGAAGGTTGGCAGCCCCAGCATTTT
CASSNREGWQPQHF
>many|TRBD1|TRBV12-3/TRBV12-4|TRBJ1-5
TGTGCCAGCAGCCGCAGGGGGGATCAGCCCCAGCATTTT
CASSRRGDQPQHF
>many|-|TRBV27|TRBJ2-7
TGTGCCAGCAGTTTACTTGGCGGGAAATCCTACGAGCAGTACTTC
CASSLLGGKSYEQYF
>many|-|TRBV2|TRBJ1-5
TGTGCCAGCAGTGTATCAGGGGTAGGCAATCAGCCCCAGCATTTT
CASSVSGVGNQPQHF
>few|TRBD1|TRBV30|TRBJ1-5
TGTGCCTGGAGTGACAGGGGCAGTCAGCCCCAGCATTTT
CAWSDRGSQPQHF
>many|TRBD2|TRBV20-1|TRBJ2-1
TGCAGTGCCACGTCCGGCCTCGGGACTAGACGGGTTGATGAGCAGTTCTTC
CSATSGLGTRRVDEQFF
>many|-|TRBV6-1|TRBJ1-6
TGTGCCAGCAGTGAGACGGTTTGGGGACTAGAAGATTCACCCCTCCACTTT
CASSETVWGLEDSPLHF
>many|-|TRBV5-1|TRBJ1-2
TGCGCCAGCAGCTTGGGCAGGGCCTCTAACTATGGCTACACCTTC
CASSLGRASNYGYTF
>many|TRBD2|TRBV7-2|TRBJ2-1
TGTGCCAGCAGCTCAGCGGGAAACTACAATGAGCAGTTCTTC
CASSSAGNYNEQFF
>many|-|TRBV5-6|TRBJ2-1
TGTGCCAGCAGCTTTGTAGGGGGACGTGAGCAGTTCTTC
CASSFVGGREQFF
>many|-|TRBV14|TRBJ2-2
TGTGCCAGCAGCCAAGCAACAGGGTGGGCCGGGGAGCTGTTTTTT
CASSQATGWAGELFF
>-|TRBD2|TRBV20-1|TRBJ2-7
TGCAGTGCTAGAGGCCAGACTAGCGGGAGTCATGAGCAGTACTTC
CSARGQTSGSHEQYF
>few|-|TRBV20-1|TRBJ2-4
TGCAGTGCTAGAGGGACACGTCGAGGGGGAAACATTCAGTACTTC
CSARGTRRGGNIQYF
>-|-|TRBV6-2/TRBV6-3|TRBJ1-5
TGTGCCAGCAGGGATTCCCTAGGCTTACGTCGGCCCCAGCATTTT
CASRDSLGLRRPQHF
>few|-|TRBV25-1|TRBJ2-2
TGTGCCAGCAGTGAAGGTGACACCGGGGAGCTGTTTTTT
CASSEGDTGELFF
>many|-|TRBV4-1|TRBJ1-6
TGCGCCAGCAGCCAAGGGGTAGGTGATAATTCACCCCTCCACTTT
CASSQGVGDNSPLHF
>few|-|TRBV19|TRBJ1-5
TGTGCCAGTAGTAACGATAGGGATTTTTATCAGCCCCAGCATTTT
CASSNDRDFYQPQHF
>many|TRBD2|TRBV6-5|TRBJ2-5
TGTGCCAGCAGCATGGGACTAGCGGGAGTAGAGACCCAGTACTTC
CASSMGLAGVETQYF
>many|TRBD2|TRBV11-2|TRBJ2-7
TGTGCCAGCAGCTTAAGCGCGGCTAGCGGGTACGAGCAGTACTTC
CASSLSAASGYEQYF
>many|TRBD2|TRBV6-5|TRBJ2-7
TGTGCCAGCAGTTATTCGACTAGCGGACTATCCTACGAGCAGTACTTC
CASSYSTSGLSYEQYF